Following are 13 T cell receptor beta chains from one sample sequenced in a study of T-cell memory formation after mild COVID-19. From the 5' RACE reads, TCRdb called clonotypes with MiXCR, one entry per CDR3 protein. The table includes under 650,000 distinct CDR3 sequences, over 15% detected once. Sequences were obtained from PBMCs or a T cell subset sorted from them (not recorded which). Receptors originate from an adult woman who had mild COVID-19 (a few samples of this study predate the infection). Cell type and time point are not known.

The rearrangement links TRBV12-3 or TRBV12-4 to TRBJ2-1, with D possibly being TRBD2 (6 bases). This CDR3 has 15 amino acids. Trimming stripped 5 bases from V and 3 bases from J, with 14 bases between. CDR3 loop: CASSRRGSYYNEQFF. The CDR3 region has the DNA TGTGCCAGCAGTCGGCGGGGTTCATACTACAATGAGCAGTTCTTC.

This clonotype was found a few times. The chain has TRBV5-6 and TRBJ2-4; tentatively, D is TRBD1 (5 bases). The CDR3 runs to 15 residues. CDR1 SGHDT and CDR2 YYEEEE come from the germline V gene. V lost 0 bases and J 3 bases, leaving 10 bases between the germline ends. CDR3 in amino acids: CASSLVDRNKNIQYF. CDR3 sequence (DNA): TGTGCCAGCAGCTTGGTCGACAGAAACAAAAACATTCAGTACTTC.

The CDR3 coding sequence is TGTGCCAGCTCACCAATTAAGCGGGGAGTTGCAGGTGATACGCAGTATTTT. This sequence encodes CASSPIKRGVAGDTQYF. The rearrangement uses TRBV18 and TRBJ2-3; 7 nucleotides align to TRBD2. J lost 6 bases, V lost 2 bases, and 14 bases had no gene match. The CDR3 contains 17 residues. Germline V gene sequence: CDR1 KGHSH, CDR2 LQKENI. Combining the CDR3 with reference TRBV18 and TRBJ2-3 gives the whole variable domain NAGVMQNPRHLVRRRGQEARLRCSPMKGHSHVYWYRQLPEEGLKFMVYLQKENIIDESGMPKERFSAEFPKEGPSILRIQQVVRGDSAAYFCASSPIKRGVAGDTQYFGPGTRLTVL.

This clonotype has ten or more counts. CDR3 DNA sequence: TGCGCCAGCAGCTTGCTGACTCAAGAGACCCAGTACTTC. This codes for CASSLLTQETQYF. V and J are TRBV5-1 and TRBJ2-5; no reliable D call. Germline V gene data show CDR1 as SGHRS and CDR2 as YFSETQ. The CDR3 contains 13 residues. The germline V and J ends were trimmed by 1 base and 2 bases, with 6 bases remaining between them.

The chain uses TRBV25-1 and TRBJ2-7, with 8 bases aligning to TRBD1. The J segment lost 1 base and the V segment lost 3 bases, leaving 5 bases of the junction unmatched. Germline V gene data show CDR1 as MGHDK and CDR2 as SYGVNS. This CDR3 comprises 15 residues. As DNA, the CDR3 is TGTGCCAGCAGTGATGGACAGGGACGTTCCTACGAGCAGTACTTC. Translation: CASSDGQGRSYEQYF.

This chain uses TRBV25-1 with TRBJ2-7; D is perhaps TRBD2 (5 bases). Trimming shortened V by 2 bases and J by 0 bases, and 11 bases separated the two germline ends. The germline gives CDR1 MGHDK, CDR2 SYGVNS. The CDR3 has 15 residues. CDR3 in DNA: TGTGCCAGCAGTGAAGATTCAGAGGGCTCCTACGAGCAGTACTTC. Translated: CASSEDSEGSYEQYF.

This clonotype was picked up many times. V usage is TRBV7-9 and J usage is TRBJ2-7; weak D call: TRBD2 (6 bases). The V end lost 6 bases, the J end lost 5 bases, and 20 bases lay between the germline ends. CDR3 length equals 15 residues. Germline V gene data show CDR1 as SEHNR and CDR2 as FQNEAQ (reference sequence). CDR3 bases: TGTGCCAGCAGTGGGCGCGGGACGATGGAAAACGAGCAGTACTTC. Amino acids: CASSGRGTMENEQYF.

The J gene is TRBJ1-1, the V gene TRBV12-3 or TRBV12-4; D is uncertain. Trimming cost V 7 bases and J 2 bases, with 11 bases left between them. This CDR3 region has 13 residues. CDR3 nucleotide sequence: TGTGCCAGCAATGTAGGGCCCAACACTGAAGCTTTCTTT. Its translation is CASNVGPNTEAFF.

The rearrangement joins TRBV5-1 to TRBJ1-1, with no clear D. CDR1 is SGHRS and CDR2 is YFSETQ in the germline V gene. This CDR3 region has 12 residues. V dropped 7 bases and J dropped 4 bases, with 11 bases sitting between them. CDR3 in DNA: TGCGCCAGCCGGAGTAGGGTCACTGAAGCTTTCTTT. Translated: CASRSRVTEAFF.

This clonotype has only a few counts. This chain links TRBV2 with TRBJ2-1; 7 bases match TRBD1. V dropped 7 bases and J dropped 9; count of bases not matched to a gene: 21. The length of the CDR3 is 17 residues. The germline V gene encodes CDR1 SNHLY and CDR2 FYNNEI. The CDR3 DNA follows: TGTGCCAGCACTGAGACAGGGAGACTAAGCTGGAGTGGTGAGCAGTTCTTC. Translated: CASTETGRLSWSGEQFF.

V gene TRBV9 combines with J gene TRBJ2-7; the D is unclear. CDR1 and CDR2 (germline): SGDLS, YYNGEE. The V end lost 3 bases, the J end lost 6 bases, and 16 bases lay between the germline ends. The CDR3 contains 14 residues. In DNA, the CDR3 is TGTGCCAGCAGCGCTCTTCCGGAACCCTCCGAGCAGTACTTC. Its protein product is CASSALPEPSEQYF.

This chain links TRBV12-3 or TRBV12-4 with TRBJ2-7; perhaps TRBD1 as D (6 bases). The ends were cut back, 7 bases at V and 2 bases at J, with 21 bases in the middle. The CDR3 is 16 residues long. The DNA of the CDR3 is TGTGCCAGCACCCAAGGGGGTGTCCTAGTACCCTACGAGCAGTACTTC. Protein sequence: CASTQGGVLVPYEQYF.

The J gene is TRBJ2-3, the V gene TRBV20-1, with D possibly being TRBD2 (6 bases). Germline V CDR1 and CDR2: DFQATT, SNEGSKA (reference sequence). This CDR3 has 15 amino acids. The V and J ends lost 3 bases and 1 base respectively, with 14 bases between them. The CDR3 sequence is CSASILGGGTDTQYF. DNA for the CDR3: TGCAGTGCTAGCATTCTAGGAGGGGGCACAGATACGCAGTATTTT.